Listed here are 24 T cell receptor beta chains from one sample, sequenced in a study of cytomegalovirus exposure and HLA in healthy donors. The PCR employed 60 Vbeta primers together with 13 Jbeta primers. The data were produced by immunoSEQ multiplex PCR, yet TCRdb's version contains in-frame clones alone and is incomplete. This sample's table has 60,000 or so clones. The material sequenced was PBMCs. These receptors were obtained from a man aged 45-60 years in good health and CMV-seropositive.

The chain uses TRBV7-2 and TRBJ1-6; D is undetermined. V was cut by 3 bases and J by 7 bases, with 10 bases left in between. CDR3 length equals 14 residues. The germline V gene has CDR1 SGHTA and CDR2 FQGNSA. CDR3 in amino acids: CASSLFRVNSPLHF. As DNA, the CDR3 is TGTGCCAGCAGCTTGTTTAGAGTAAATTCACCCCTCCACTTT.

This chain joins TRBV9 and TRBJ2-3; TRBD2 might be the D (7 bases). V was clipped by 0 bases and J by 5 bases, with 16 bases between them. This CDR3 comprises 16 residues. The germline gives CDR1 SGDLS, CDR2 YYNGEE. CDR3 nucleotides: TGTGCCAGCAGCGTAGAGGGGAGGGGGGGGAAAGATACGCAGTATTTT. Translating it yields CASSVEGRGGKDTQYF.

The chain couples TRBV2 to TRBJ2-7; D not resolved. The CDR3 sequence is 11 residues long. The V gene lost 8 bases and the J gene lost 3 bases, with 8 bases spanning the gap. CDR1 is SNHLY and CDR2 is FYNNEI in the germline V gene. The CDR3 DNA follows: TGTGCCAGCTTATCAGGCTACGAGCAGTACTTC. Translated: CASLSGYEQYF.

The V call is TRBV27, the J call TRBJ1-1, with D hard to call. Trimming took 3 bases from V and 3 from J, leaving 11 bases between them. This CDR3 contains 14 residues. The germline gives CDR1 MNHEY, CDR2 SMNVEV (reference sequence). CDR3 residues: CASSLWGGDTEAFF. Written as DNA, the CDR3 is TGTGCCAGCAGTTTGTGGGGAGGTGACACTGAAGCTTTCTTT.

Comment on this clone: The sample holds other DNA sequences that translate to the same CDR3. The chain is built from TRBV28 and TRBJ1-2, with D tentatively TRBD1 (5 bases). Trimming stripped 6 bases from V and 1 base from J, with 6 bases between. This CDR3 comprises 12 residues. The germline V gene has CDR1 MDHEN and CDR2 SYDVKM. CDR3 coding DNA: TGTGCCAGCAGCCAGGGTAACTATGGCTACACCTTC. Translating gives CASSQGNYGYTF.

V and J are TRBV2 and TRBJ2-1; maybe TRBD2 (6 bases). This CDR3 comprises 14 residues. CDR1 and CDR2 (germline): SNHLY, FYNNEI. Trimming cost V 8 bases and J 2 bases, with 13 bases left between them. The CDR3 region is CASSGSGAYNEQFF. CDR3 DNA: TGTGCCAGCTCCGGGAGTGGGGCCTACAATGAGCAGTTCTTC.

V usage is TRBV7-9 and J usage is TRBJ1-1; tentative D call: TRBD1 (6 bases). CDR1 is SEHNR and CDR2 is FQNEAQ in the germline V gene (reference sequence). The CDR3 is 13 residues long. V was shortened by 6 bases and J by 1 base, with 9 bases between the two germline ends. This CDR3 reads CASRKTGNTEAFF. CDR3 in DNA: TGTGCCAGCAGGAAGACAGGGAACACTGAAGCTTTCTTT.

The chain is built from TRBV12-5 and TRBJ1-5; D gene ambiguous. Between the trimmed V and J ends, which lost 0 bases and 5 bases, there was a span of 5 bases. The CDR3 has 13 residues. Per the germline V gene, CDR1 is LGHNT and CDR2 is FRNRAP. In DNA, the CDR3 is TGTGCTAGTGGTTTGGTCAGCGATCAGCCCCAGCATTTT. This gives the protein CASGLVSDQPQHF.

This chain connects TRBV4-2 to TRBJ2-7; TRBD2 agrees at 11 bases. Trimming removed 1 base from V and 0 bases from J; junction bases left unmatched: 23. CDR1 is LGHNA, CDR2 YNFKEQ, per germline. The CDR3 length is 23 residues. This CDR3 reads CASSQGAGQGKSSGRQSSYEQYF. The DNA for the CDR3 is TGTGCCAGCAGCCAAGGGGCGGGACAGGGCAAGTCTAGCGGGAGGCAAAGCTCCTACGAGCAGTACTTC.

V usage is TRBV5-1 and J usage is TRBJ1-1; tentative D call: TRBD1 (6 bases). This CDR3 comprises 16 residues. Looked up from germline, CDR1 is SGHRS and CDR2 is YFSETQ. The germline V and J ends were trimmed by 0 bases and 5 bases, with 17 bases remaining between them. The CDR3 spells CASSLARGGKGTEAFF. The DNA for the CDR3 is TGCGCCAGCAGCTTGGCCCGGGGGGGCAAGGGGACTGAAGCTTTCTTT. Supplemented by reference TRBV5-1 and TRBJ1-1, the full variable domain reads KAGVTQTPRYLIKTRGQQVTLSCSPISGHRSVSWYQQTPGQGLQFLFEYFSETQRNKGNFPGRFSGRQFSNSRSEMNVSTLELGDSALYLCASSLARGGKGTEAFFGQGTRLTVV.

The gene calls are TRBV20-1 and TRBJ1-2, with D perhaps matching TRBD1 (5 bases). V gave up 6 bases and J gave up 7 bases, with 12 bases separating them. Germline V gene lookup returns CDR1 DFQATT and CDR2 SNEGSKA (reference sequence). The CDR3 length is 11 residues. The CDR3 DNA sequence: TGCAGTGCCAAGGCTGGGGCTGGCTACACCTTC. This translates into CSAKAGAGYTF.

The chain has TRBV10-3 and TRBJ2-3; 12 bases are a match to TRBD2. V dropped 8 bases and J dropped 7; count of bases not matched to a gene: 13. The V gene's germline CDR1 is ENHRY and CDR2 SYGVKD. The CDR3 totals 16 residues. In DNA, the CDR3 is TGTGCCATCGCCCGGGAGTCTAGCGGGAGGGCAAATACGCAGTATTTT. This sequence encodes CAIARESSGRANTQYF.

The rearrangement joins TRBV2 to TRBJ2-7; 9 nucleotides match TRBD1. The V and J ends lost 4 bases and 4 bases, in that order; junction bases with no gene match: 2. The V gene's germline CDR1 is SNHLY and CDR2 FYNNEI. The CDR3 has 13 amino acids. This chain's CDR3 is CASSGQGGYEQYF. CDR3 nucleotides: TGTGCCAGCAGTGGACAGGGGGGTTACGAGCAGTACTTC. Full variable domain (rest looked up from reference TRBV2 and TRBJ2-7): EPEVTQTPSHQVTQMGQEVILRCVPISNHLYFYWYRQILGQKVEFLVSFYNNEISEKSEIFDDQFSVERPDGSNFTLKIRSTKLEDSAMYFCASSGQGGYEQYFGPGTRLTVT.

Here the CDR3 reads CASGLATRDSEQFF. The CDR3 nucleotides are TGTGCTAGTGGTTTGGCCACTCGGGACTCAGAGCAGTTCTTC. The genes are TRBV12-5 and TRBJ2-1; possible D gene TRBD2, 6 bases. Looked up from germline, CDR1 is LGHNT and CDR2 is FRNRAP. The CDR3 is 14 residues long. V was trimmed by 1 base and J by 10 bases, leaving 14 bases between them.

V usage is TRBV11-2 and J usage is TRBJ1-1; 7 bases fit TRBD1. The CDR3 is made up of 14 amino acids. With 5 bases clipped from V and 5 bases from J, the junction kept 8 bases outside the gene matches. Germline V gene data show CDR1 as SGHAT and CDR2 as FQNNGV. Here the CDR3 reads CASSLSTGRTEAFF. CDR3 bases: TGTGCCAGCAGCCTATCGACAGGGAGGACTGAAGCTTTCTTT.

V and J are TRBV7-6 and TRBJ2-7; maybe TRBD1 (6 bases). Germline CDR1 and CDR2: SGHVS and FNYEAQ. The V gene lost 5 bases and the J gene lost 0 bases, with 14 bases spanning the gap. This CDR3 spans 15 amino acids. The CDR3 region is CASSLGASSSYEQYF. Written as DNA, the CDR3 is TGTGCCAGCAGCCTGGGGGCGTCGAGCTCCTACGAGCAGTACTTC.

This chain joins TRBV28 and TRBJ1-5, with TRBD1 matching 7 bases. The CDR3 extends over 18 amino acids. V shed 4 bases, J shed 7 bases, and the junction held 19 bases outside the gene matches. Germline CDR1 MDHEN, CDR2 SYDVKM. The chain's CDR3 is CASSSSTGFGSIDQPQHF. CDR3 bases: TGTGCCAGCAGTTCCTCGACAGGGTTTGGTTCGATCGACCAGCCCCAGCATTTT.

This chain uses TRBV5-1 with TRBJ2-7; 9 bases agree with TRBD1. Germline V gives CDR1 SGHRS, CDR2 YFSETQ. CDR3 length: 14 amino acids. The trim removed 5 bases at V and 5 bases at J, leaving 8 bases unmatched. The DNA for the CDR3 is TGCGCCAGCAGTACAGGGGGCGCCCAGGACGAGCAGTACTTC. Its protein product is CASSTGGAQDEQYF.

The rearrangement uses TRBV6-1 and TRBJ2-3, with 8 nucleotides matching TRBD2. Unmatched junction bases numbered 7, after V lost 1 base and J lost 4 bases. This CDR3 comprises 16 residues. Germline CDR1 MNHNS, CDR2 SASEGT. The CDR3 DNA follows: TGTGCCAGCAGTGAAGGGGGCGGGGGGCCCTCAGATACGCAGTATTTT. This sequence encodes CASSEGGGGPSDTQYF.

The V and J genes are TRBV25-1 and TRBJ2-3; D is uncertain. Germline CDR1 reads MGHDK; CDR2 reads SYGVNS. Trimming took 5 bases from V and 0 from J, leaving 9 bases between them. The CDR3 runs to 14 residues. CDR3 amino acids: CASSSLDSTDTQYF. The DNA for the CDR3 is TGTGCCAGCAGTAGCCTAGATAGCACAGATACGCAGTATTTT.

The V and J genes are TRBV28 and TRBJ1-2; TRBD1 matches at 7 bases. Germline V lookup: CDR1 MDHEN, CDR2 SYDVKM. The J segment lost 7 bases and the V segment lost 6 bases, leaving 14 bases of the junction unmatched. The CDR3 has 15 amino acids. In nucleotides, the CDR3 is TGTGCCAGCAGCCTCACCGGACAGGTTCTTGGTGGCTACACCTTC. Amino acids: CASSLTGQVLGGYTF.

This sequence joins TRBV28 and TRBJ2-7; TRBD1 agrees at 7 bases. The trim removed 4 bases at V and 4 bases at J, leaving 16 bases unmatched. The CDR3 loop spans 17 amino acids. Germline loops: CDR1 MDHEN, CDR2 SYDVKM. CDR3 nucleotides: TGTGCCAGCAGTTCTAGAGGGGGCCCCGGGATCCCTTACGAGCAGTACTTC. Amino acid sequence: CASSSRGGPGIPYEQYF.

CDR3 DNA: TGTGCCAGCAGTTACCTACAGGGGGATACGCAGTATTTT. This encodes CASSYLQGDTQYF. This chain connects TRBV6-6 to TRBJ2-3; TRBD1 agrees at 7 bases. Unmatched junction bases numbered 2, after V lost 2 bases and J lost 6 bases. Germline loops: CDR1 MNHNY, CDR2 SVGAGI (reference sequence). The CDR3 has 13 residues.

The chain has TRBV6-7 and TRBJ2-2, with TRBD2 matching over 14 bases. TRBV6-7 is assigned to the ORF class and has an uncertain function. This CDR3 has 19 residues. V was clipped by 6 bases and J by 1 base; unmatched bases: 10. This chain's CDR3 is CASSRLAGGHLENTGELFF. CDR3 sequence (DNA): TGTGCCAGCAGCCGACTAGCGGGAGGGCATCTAGAGAACACCGGGGAGCTGTTTTTT.